This is a list of T cell receptor beta chains from one sample in a study of cytomegalovirus exposure and HLA in healthy donors. This table comes from immunoSEQ multiplex PCR, and its TCRdb copy is limited to in-frame clones, with some not included. The data show over 100,000 clones, roughly nine tenths seen once. Sample: PBMCs. These receptors were taken from a woman under 30 in good health and CMV-seronegative. CDR3s leave out the opening cysteine and the closing phenylalanine or tryptophan. Fields, in order: V gene, J gene, CDR3 protein.

TRBV9,TRBJ2-3,ASSVASDGLAGESTQY
TRBV11-3,TRBJ2-7,ASSLGGGTGDYEQY
TRBV29-1,TRBJ1-2,SVFGGAYRVGGYT
TRBV10-3,TRBJ2-3,AIRDGTSQAGTQY
TRBV2,TRBJ1-2,ASSLSFPNYGYT
TRBV10-3,TRBJ2-7,AISDFRDRAYYEQY
TRBV4-2,TRBJ2-7,ASSQGTGGTYEQY
TRBV5-1,TRBJ2-7,ASSPLQGLSSYEQY
TRBV15,TRBJ1-3,ATSVSFVGGSGNTIY
TRBV9,TRBJ1-4,ASSETPGSGQGNEKLF
TRBV2,TRBJ1-2,ASRRDRGGYT
TRBV7-2,TRBJ2-7,ASSPTGTVLSYEQY
TRBV7-3,TRBJ2-5,ASSLTGQGYETQY
TRBV4-1,TRBJ2-5,ASSQDASGGQETQY
TRBV7-9,TRBJ2-1,ASSLARLAGHSYNEQF
TRBV27,TRBJ2-5,ASTEGTPASGTQY
TRBV19,TRBJ2-2,ASSKPGQNTGELF
TRBV10-3,TRBJ1-1,AISESGGTRTEAF
TRBV5-6,TRBJ1-2,ASSYRTALYGYT
TRBV9,TRBJ1-2,ASSGTRGRSGYT
TRBV18,TRBJ2-3,ASSPARGFTDTQY
TRBV4-1,TRBJ1-1,ASSLTGSPGTEAF
TRBV11-2,TRBJ1-5,ASSLTGGFSQPQH
TRBV10-3,TRBJ2-3,AISELGKGGGATDTQY
TRBV25-1,TRBJ2-7,ASSGLAVTYEQY
TRBV29-1,TRBJ2-7,SVVSAYEQY
TRBV28,TRBJ2-2,ASSLTLANTGELF
TRBV5-1,TRBJ1-2,ASSLGQAYYT
TRBV5-6,TRBJ1-1,ASSLWDRGEAF
TRBV5-1,TRBJ2-1,ASSSGGYNEQF
TRBV2,TRBJ1-2,ASSGSRIGWDGYT
TRBV2,TRBJ1-2,ASSEGQFYGYT
TRBV7-9,TRBJ1-4,ASSPGQGNEKLF
TRBV19,TRBJ1-2,ASSMQGAYGYT
TRBV5-1,TRBJ2-5,ASSMRTSGAQETQY
TRBV27,TRBJ1-4,ASREAGTNEKLF
TRBV15,TRBJ2-5,ATRSGGVAETQY
TRBV2,TRBJ1-2,ASSTGSMGYT
TRBV27,TRBJ2-5,ASSLYPPAYQETQY
TRBV5-8,TRBJ2-1,ASSLYNEQF
TRBV9,TRBJ2-7,ASSGGRTGIHEQY
TRBV18,TRBJ1-5,ASSQNDRNQPQH
TRBV11-1,TRBJ1-5,ASSYGAQGSQH
TRBV2,TRBJ2-3,ACFRVTGGEGDTQY
TRBV6-6,TRBJ2-7,ASSRDRVSPEQY
TRBV7-9,TRBJ1-6,ASSLLSGQGGSPLH
TRBV2,TRBJ1-5,ASSEDRGYQPQH
TRBV7-8,TRBJ2-7,ASSFSDSLAEQY
TRBV2,TRBJ2-5,ASRTLGRGGAQY
TRBV7-9,TRBJ2-3,ASSSQGDTDTQY
TRBV7-9,TRBJ2-7,ASSLTGGRSYEQY
TRBV5-1,TRBJ1-5,ASSPGTGQQPQH
TRBV7-2,TRBJ2-7,ASSDLNYSYVQY
TRBV6-4,TRBJ2-2,ASSGEGGGTGELF
TRBV4-1,TRBJ1-5,ASSQPPGTGGYGNQPQH
TRBV6-5,TRBJ2-1,ASSYSSGHGKNEQF
TRBV7-9,TRBJ2-3,ASSLEPGDTQY